This TCR beta chain stems from a study of CXCR3-negative and CXCR3-positive naive CD8 T cells. General study findings and limits: For CXCR3-positive naive cells, TRB CDR3s were more hydrophobic than those of CXCR3-negative naive cells.

There are 13 residues in the CDR3. Looked up from germline, CDR1 is DFQATT and CDR2 is SNEGSKA (reference sequence). As to this clonotype: Its antigen is currently unknown.

The authors prepared UMI-labeled TRB cDNA libraries by 5' RACE. TCRdb reprocessed the 5' RACE reads, with one entry per CDR3 protein and no DNA. The table for this sample gives fewer than 90,000 distinct CDR3 sequences. This chain links TRBV20-1 with TRBJ2-3; lacking DNA, the TRBD2 call made by TCRdb goes unchecked. The receptor was isolated from a human donor in good health. Some clones in this sample may be carry-over from other donors' samples. Sequenced sample: naive CXCR3+ CD8+ T cells from blood. The sample's subset: CD45RO-CCR7+CD27+CD95- naive CD8+ T cells expressing CXCR3 (TNR3+). CDR3 sequence: CSARSPRTDTQYF.